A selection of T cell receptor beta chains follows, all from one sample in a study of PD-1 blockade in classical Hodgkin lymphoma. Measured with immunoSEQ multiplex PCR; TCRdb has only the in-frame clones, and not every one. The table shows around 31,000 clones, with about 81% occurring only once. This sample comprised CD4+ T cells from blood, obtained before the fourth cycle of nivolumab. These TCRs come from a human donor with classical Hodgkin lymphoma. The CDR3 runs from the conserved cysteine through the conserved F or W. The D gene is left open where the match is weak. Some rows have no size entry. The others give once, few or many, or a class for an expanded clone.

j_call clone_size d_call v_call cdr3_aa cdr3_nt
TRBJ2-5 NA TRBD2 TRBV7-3 CASSLGLAWETQYF TGTGCCAGCAGCCTTGGACTAGCATGGGAGACCCAGTACTTC
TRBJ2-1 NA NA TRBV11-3 CASSPRSSYNEQFF TGTGCCAGCAGCCCACGCAGTTCCTACAATGAGCAGTTCTTC
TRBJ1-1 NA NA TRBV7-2 CASSLGPASPLNTEAFF TGTGCCAGCAGCCTCGGACCCGCAAGCCCTCTGAACACTGAAGCTTTCTTT
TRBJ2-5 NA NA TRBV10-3 CAISEGITLGGTQYF TGTGCCATCAGTGAGGGGATAACCCTCGGAGGGACCCAGTACTTC
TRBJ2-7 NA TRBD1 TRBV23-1 CASSPGQGSHEQYF TGCGCCAGCAGTCCGGGACAGGGGAGCCACGAGCAGTACTTC
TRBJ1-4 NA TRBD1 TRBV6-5 CASSYSQGAGDEKLFF TGTGCCAGCAGTTACTCCCAGGGGGCAGGGGATGAAAAACTGTTTTTT
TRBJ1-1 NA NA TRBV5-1 CASRIGVVGTEAFF TGCGCCAGCAGAATCGGGGTTGTCGGCACTGAAGCTTTCTTT
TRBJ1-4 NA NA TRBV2 CASRTVEKLFF TGTGCCAGCAGGACCGTAGAAAAACTGTTTTTT
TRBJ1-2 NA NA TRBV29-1 CSVEDREGAYGYTF TGCAGCGTTGAGGATCGCGAGGGAGCCTATGGCTACACCTTC
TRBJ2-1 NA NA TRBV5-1 CASSLDPGADNEQFF TGCGCCAGCAGCCTAGATCCGGGGGCAGACAATGAGCAGTTCTTC
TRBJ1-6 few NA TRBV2 CASRVSGWRDSPLHF TGTGCCAGCAGGGTTTCAGGGTGGAGGGATTCACCCCTCCACTTT
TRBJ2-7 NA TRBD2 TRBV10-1 CASSAAGGIYEQYF TGCGCCAGCAGTGCGGCGGGGGGAATCTACGAGCAGTACTTC
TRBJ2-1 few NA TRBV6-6 CASTSGYYNEQFF TGTGCCAGCACGTCAGGGTATTACAATGAGCAGTTCTTC
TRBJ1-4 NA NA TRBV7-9 CASSFGGDGKLFF TGTGCCAGCAGCTTTGGCGGGGACGGAAAACTGTTTTTT
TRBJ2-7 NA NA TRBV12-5 CASGLVFQGSSYEQYF TGTGCTAGTGGTTTGGTATTTCAGGGGAGCTCCTACGAGCAGTACTTC
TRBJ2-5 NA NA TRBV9 CASSVGVGGETQYF TGTGCCAGCAGCGTAGGTGTGGGGGGCGAGACCCAGTACTTC
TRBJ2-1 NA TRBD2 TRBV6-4 CASSTTSGGRDNEQFF TGTGCCAGCAGTACCACTAGCGGGGGAAGGGACAATGAGCAGTTCTTC